This TCR beta chain derives from a study of CD8+CD57+ T cells in acquired aplastic anemia. The TCR beta profiling, which covered VDJ combination and CDR3 sequence, was carried out using genomic DNA as the template. TCRdb reprocessed the reads with MiXCR, giving one entry per CDR3 protein. The sample carries 35,000 to 50,000 distinct CDR3 sequences, around 67% recorded once. Germline loops: CDR1 ENHRY, CDR2 SYGVKD. The CDR3 runs 13 residues. Trimming removed 10 bases from V and 1 base from J, with 13 bases in between. This sequence joins TRBV10-3 and TRBJ1-1; weak D call: TRBD1 (6 bases). The TCR comes from a human donor in good health, serving as a control. Input material: sorted CD4+, CD8+, or CD8+CD57+ T cells (not recorded which) from PBMCs. In nucleotides, the CDR3 is TGTGCCAGCGAAGTGGACAGGAACACTGAAGCTTTCTTT. Translating it yields CASEVDRNTEAFF.